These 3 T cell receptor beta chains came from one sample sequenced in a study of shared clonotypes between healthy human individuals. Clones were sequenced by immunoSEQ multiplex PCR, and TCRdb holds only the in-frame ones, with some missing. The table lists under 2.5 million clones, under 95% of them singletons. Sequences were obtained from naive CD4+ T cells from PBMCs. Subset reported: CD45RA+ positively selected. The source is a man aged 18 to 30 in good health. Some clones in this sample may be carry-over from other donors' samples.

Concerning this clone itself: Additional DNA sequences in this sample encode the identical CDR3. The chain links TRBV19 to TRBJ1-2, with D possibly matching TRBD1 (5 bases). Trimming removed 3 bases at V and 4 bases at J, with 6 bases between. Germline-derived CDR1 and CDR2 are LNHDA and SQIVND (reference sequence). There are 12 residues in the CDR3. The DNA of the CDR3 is TGTGCCAGTAGTATCCAGGGCTATGGCTACACCTTC. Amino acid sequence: CASSIQGYGYTF. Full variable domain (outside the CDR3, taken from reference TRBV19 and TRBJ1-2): DGGITQSPKYLFRKEGQNVTLSCEQNLNHDAMYWYRQDPGQGLRLIYYSQIVNDFQKGDIAEGYSVSREKKESFPLTVTSAQKNPTAFYLCASSIQGYGYTFGSGTRLTVV.

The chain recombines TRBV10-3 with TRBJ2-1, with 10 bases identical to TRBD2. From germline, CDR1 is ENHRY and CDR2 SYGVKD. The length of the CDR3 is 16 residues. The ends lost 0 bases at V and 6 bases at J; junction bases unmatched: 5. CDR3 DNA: TGTGCCATCAGTGAGTCCCCGGGACTAGCGTCCAATGAGCAGTTCTTC. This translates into CAISESPGLASNEQFF.

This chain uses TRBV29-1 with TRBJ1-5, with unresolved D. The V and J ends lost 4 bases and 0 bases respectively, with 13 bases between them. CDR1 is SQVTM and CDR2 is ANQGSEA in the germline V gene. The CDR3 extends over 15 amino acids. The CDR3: CSVVRARGSNQPQHF. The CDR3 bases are TGCAGCGTTGTAAGGGCCCGAGGTAGCAATCAGCCCCAGCATTTT.